What follows are 11 T cell receptor beta chains derived from one specimen sequenced in a study of blood T cell repertoires in COVID-19. The table came from immunoSEQ multiplex PCR; TCRdb's copy has only in-frame clones and leaves some out. The table lists 250,000 to 300,000 clones, approximately 86% of them singletons. Sequencing used peripheral blood. The receptor source for this set is a young man with active or convalescent COVID-19.

V usage is TRBV3-1 (or the pseudogene TRBV3-2) and J usage is TRBJ1-1; weak D call: TRBD1 (6 bases). This CDR3 is built from 14 residues. V was pared by 5 bases and J by 6 bases, with 16 bases between. Germline loops: CDR1 LGHDT, CDR2 YNNKEL (reference sequence). The chain's CDR3 is CASSDTGRRSEAFF. The CDR3 nucleotides read TGTGCCAGCAGCGATACAGGGAGACGGTCTGAAGCTTTCTTT.

The chain carries TRBV6-2 or TRBV6-3 and TRBJ2-7; D is perhaps TRBD2 (5 bases). Trimming removed 2 bases at V and 6 bases at J, with 17 bases between. This CDR3 is 15 amino acids long. Germline loops: CDR1 MNHEY, CDR2 SVGEGT. CDR3 sequence: CASSYIGLRNSEQYF. In DNA form, the CDR3 reads TGTGCCAGCAGTTACATCGGACTCCGAAACTCCGAGCAGTACTTC.

The V call is TRBV10-1, the J call TRBJ2-1; possibly TRBD2 for D (5 bases). The germline gives CDR1 WNHNN, CDR2 SYGVQD (reference sequence). V dropped 2 bases and J dropped 7 bases, with 12 bases sitting between them. This CDR3 comprises 14 residues. This CDR3 is CASSEMGRGNEQFF. CDR3 coding DNA: TGCGCCAGCAGTGAGATGGGCCGAGGGAATGAGCAGTTCTTC.

The V call is TRBV29-1, the J call TRBJ2-2; 8 bases agree with TRBD1. The CDR3 covers 14 residues. V trimming: 5 bases; J trimming: 5 bases; junction bases outside the gene matches: 7. Germline assignment: CDR1 SQVTM and CDR2 ANQGSEA. Here the CDR3 DNA reads TGCAGCGTTTTACGAACAGGGGGAACCGGGGAGCTGTTTTTT. Protein sequence: CSVLRTGGTGELFF.

This chain connects TRBV9 to TRBJ1-2, with D tentatively TRBD1 (6 bases). CDR1 and CDR2 (germline): SGDLS, YYNGEE. V lost 6 bases and J 2 bases, leaving 11 bases between the germline ends. The CDR3 covers 13 residues. In DNA, the CDR3 is TGTGCCAGCAAAGGACAGCGGAACTATGGCTACACCTTC. Protein: CASKGQRNYGYTF.

In DNA, the CDR3 is TGTGCCAGCACAGGACAGGGGAAACTGTTTTTT. Translated, it gives CASTGQGKLFF. The chain joins TRBV6-5 to TRBJ1-4, with TRBD1 identical over 9 bases. This CDR3 has 11 residues. Trimming took 7 bases from V and 11 from J; bases not matched to a gene: 2. In germline, CDR1 is MNHEY, CDR2 SVGAGI.

This clone was observed a few times. The chain is built from TRBV19 and TRBJ2-3; 9 bases line up with TRBD1. V lost 2 bases to trimming and J lost 4 bases; unmatched junction nucleotides: 4. CDR1 LNHDA and CDR2 SQIVND come from the germline V gene (reference sequence). This CDR3 is 15 amino acids long. CDR3 loop: CASSIRTGVPDTQYF. Here the CDR3 DNA reads TGTGCCAGTAGTATAAGGACAGGGGTCCCAGATACGCAGTATTTT.

In its sample, this clone was seen once. This rearrangement joins TRBV15 to TRBJ1-1, with 7 bases aligning to TRBD1. Germline V lookup: CDR1 LNHNV, CDR2 YYDKDF (reference sequence). The V and J ends lost 3 bases and 5 bases, in that order; junction bases with no gene match: 9. The CDR3 consists of 15 residues. The CDR3 DNA is TGTGCCACCAGCAGGGCTCGACAGGGATGGACTGAAGCTTTCTTT. Translated, it gives CATSRARQGWTEAFF.

The V and J genes are TRBV2 and TRBJ1-1, with 7 bases matching TRBD1. Germline CDR1 SNHLY, CDR2 FYNNEI. This CDR3 spans 15 amino acids. The V segment lost 0 bases and the J segment 1 base; nucleotides outside the gene matches: 2. The CDR3 sequence is CASSEATGWNTEAFF. In DNA form, the CDR3 reads TGTGCCAGCAGTGAAGCGACAGGGTGGAACACTGAAGCTTTCTTT.

V usage is TRBV24-1 and J usage is TRBJ2-2, with 10 bases lining up with TRBD1. Germline CDR1 is KGHDR and CDR2 is SFDVKD. The V and J ends lost 3 bases and 5 bases, in that order; junction bases with no gene match: 5. CDR3 length equals 16 residues. The CDR3 DNA is TGTGCCACCAGTGATCCGGGACAGGGGCCGACCGGGGAGCTGTTTTTT. Translation: CATSDPGQGPTGELFF.

This CDR3 reads CASSSEVNANEKLFF. The CDR3 DNA follows: TGTGCCAGCAGCTCCGAGGTGAATGCTAATGAAAAACTGTTTTTT. This chain uses TRBV7-6 with TRBJ1-4; D is uncertain. CDR1 is SGHVS and CDR2 is FNYEAQ in the germline V gene. V lost 4 bases to trimming and J lost 3 bases, with 12 bases between them. The CDR3 covers 15 residues.